This T cell receptor beta chain was captured in a study of early stage breast cancer tumors. Study-level results: Tumor and normal breast were distinguished via blood comparison in about 90% of the 16 patients.

As concerns this clone: As yet, its antigen is unknown.

The repertoire was sequenced with immunoSEQ multiplex PCR; TCRdb's copy has only in-frame clones and lacks some. The sample lists approximately 52,000 clones; 75% to 85% were seen once. The sample taken for sequencing was blood. The receptor was isolated from a person aged 45 to 60 with breast cancer.

The CDR3 is CASSPRTTEAFF. Here the CDR3 DNA reads TGTGCCAGCAGTCCCCGGACCACTGAAGCTTTCTTT. The gene calls are TRBV28 and TRBJ1-1; D gene unclear. Germline V gene sequence: CDR1 MDHEN, CDR2 SYDVKM. Trimming removed 5 bases from V and 4 bases from J, with 8 bases in between. The CDR3 is 12 residues long.